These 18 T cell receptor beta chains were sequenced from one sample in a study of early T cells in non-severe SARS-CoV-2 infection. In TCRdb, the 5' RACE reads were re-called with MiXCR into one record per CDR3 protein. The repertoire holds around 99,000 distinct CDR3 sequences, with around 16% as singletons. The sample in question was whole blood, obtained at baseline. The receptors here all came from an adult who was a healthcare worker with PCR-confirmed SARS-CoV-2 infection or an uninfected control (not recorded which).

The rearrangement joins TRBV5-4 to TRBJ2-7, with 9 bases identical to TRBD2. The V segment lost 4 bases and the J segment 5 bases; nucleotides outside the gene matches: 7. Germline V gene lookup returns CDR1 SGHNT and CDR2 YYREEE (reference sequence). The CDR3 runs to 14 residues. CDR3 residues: CASSNLAGFNEQYF. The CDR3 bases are TGTGCCAGCAGCAATCTAGCGGGATTCAACGAGCAGTACTTC.

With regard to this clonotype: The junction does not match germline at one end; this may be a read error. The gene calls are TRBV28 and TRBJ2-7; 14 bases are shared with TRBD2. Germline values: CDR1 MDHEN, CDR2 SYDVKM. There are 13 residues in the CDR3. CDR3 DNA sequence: TGTGCCAGCAGTTCTGTAGGGACTAGCGGGAGATTCTTC. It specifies CASSSVGTSGRFF.

The CDR3 here is CASSNGLFNEQFF. CDR3 coding DNA: TGTGCCAGCAGCAACGGACTATTCAATGAGCAGTTCTTC. The rearrangement links TRBV9 to TRBJ2-1; weak D call: TRBD2 (6 bases). CDR1 and CDR2 (germline): SGDLS, YYNGEE. The CDR3 covers 13 residues. V dropped 4 bases and J dropped 6 bases, with 11 bases sitting between them.

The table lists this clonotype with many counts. This CDR3 is CASSVDRNTGELFF. CDR3 in DNA: TGTGCCAGCAGCGTCGACAGGAACACCGGGGAGCTGTTTTTT. This chain uses TRBV7-9 with TRBJ2-2; perhaps TRBD1 as D (5 bases). The CDR3 spans 14 residues. Germline CDR1 SEHNR, CDR2 FQNEAQ (reference sequence). The V and J ends lost 5 bases and 1 base respectively, with 8 bases between them.

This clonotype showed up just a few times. The CDR3 loop is CSANPRGLRTDTQYF. The CDR3 DNA reads TGCAGTGCTAACCCCCGGGGGCTACGCACAGATACGCAGTATTTT. The gene calls are TRBV20-1 and TRBJ2-3, with D perhaps being TRBD1 or TRBD2 (6 bases each). In germline, CDR1 is DFQATT, CDR2 SNEGSKA (reference sequence). The CDR3 is made up of 15 amino acids. Trimming left V 4 bases short and J 1 base short, with 15 bases between.

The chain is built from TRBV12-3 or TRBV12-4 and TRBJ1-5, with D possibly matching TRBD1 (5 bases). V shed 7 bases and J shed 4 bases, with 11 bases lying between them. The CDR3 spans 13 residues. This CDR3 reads CASKGTANQPQHF. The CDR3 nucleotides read TGTGCCAGCAAGGGGACGGCGAATCAGCCCCAGCATTTT.

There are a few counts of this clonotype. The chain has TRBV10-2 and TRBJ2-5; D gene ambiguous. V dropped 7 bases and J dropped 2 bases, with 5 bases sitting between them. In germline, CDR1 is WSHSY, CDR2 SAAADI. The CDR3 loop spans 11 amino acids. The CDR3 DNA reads TGCGCCAGCAAGAAACAAGAGACCCAGTACTTC. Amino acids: CASKKQETQYF.

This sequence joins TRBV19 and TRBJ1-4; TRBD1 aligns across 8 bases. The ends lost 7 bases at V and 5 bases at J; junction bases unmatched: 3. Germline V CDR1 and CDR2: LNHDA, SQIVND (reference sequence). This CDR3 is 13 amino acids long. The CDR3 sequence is CASKDRVNEKLFF. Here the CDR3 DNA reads TGTGCCAGTAAGGACAGGGTGAATGAAAAACTGTTTTTT.

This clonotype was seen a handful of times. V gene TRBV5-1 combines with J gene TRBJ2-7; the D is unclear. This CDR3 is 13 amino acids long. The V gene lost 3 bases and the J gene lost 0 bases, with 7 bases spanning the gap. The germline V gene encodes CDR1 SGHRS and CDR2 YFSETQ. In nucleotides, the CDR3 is TGCGCCAGCAGCTATGACAACTCCTACGAGCAGTACTTC. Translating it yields CASSYDNSYEQYF.

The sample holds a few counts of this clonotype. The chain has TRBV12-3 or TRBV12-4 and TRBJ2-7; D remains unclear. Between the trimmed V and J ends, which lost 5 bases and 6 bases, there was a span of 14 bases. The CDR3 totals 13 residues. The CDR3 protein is CASSPLRAVEQYF. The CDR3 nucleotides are TGTGCCAGCAGTCCCCTTCGGGCAGTCGAGCAGTACTTC.

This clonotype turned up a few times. The CDR3 sequence is CACPTSNREKLFF. CDR3 sequence (DNA): TGTGCCTGTCCAACTTCAAACAGGGAAAAACTGTTTTTT. This chain joins TRBV30 and TRBJ1-4; TRBD1 might be the D (5 bases). Germline CDR1 GTSNPN, CDR2 SVGIG (reference sequence). The CDR3 has 13 amino acids. The germline V and J ends were trimmed by 6 bases and 8 bases, with 16 bases remaining between them.

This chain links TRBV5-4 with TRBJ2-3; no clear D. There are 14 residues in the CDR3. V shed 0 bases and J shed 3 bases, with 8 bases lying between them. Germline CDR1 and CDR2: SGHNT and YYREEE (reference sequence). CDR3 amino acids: CASSLDLQTDTQYF. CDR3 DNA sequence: TGTGCCAGCAGCTTGGACCTTCAAACAGATACGCAGTATTTT.

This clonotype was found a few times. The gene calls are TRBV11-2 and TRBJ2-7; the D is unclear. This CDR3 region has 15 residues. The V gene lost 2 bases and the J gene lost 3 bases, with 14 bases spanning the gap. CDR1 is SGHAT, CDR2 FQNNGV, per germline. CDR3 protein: CASSLSTLSGYEQYF. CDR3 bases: TGTGCCAGCAGCTTATCGACTTTATCGGGCTACGAGCAGTACTTC.

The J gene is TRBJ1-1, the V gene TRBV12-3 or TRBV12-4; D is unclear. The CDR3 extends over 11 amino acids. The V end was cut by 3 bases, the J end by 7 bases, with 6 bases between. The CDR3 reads CASSFRVEAFF. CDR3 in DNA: TGTGCCAGCAGTTTCCGGGTTGAAGCTTTCTTT.

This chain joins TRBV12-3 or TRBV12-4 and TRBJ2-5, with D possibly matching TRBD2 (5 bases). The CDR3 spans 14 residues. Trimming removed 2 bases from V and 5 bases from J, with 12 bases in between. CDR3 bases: TGTGCCAGCAGTTTAAACGGGGATCAGGAGACCCAGTACTTC. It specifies CASSLNGDQETQYF.

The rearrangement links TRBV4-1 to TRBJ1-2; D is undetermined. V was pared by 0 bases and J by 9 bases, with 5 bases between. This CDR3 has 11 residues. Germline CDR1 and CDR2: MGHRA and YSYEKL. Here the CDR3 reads CASSQDNRYTF. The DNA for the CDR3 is TGCGCCAGCAGCCAAGATAACCGCTACACCTTC.

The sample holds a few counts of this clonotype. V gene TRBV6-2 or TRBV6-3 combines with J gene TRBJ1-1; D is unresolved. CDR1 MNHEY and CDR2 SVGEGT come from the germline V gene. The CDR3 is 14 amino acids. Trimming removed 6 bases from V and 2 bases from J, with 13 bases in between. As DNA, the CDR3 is TGTGCCAGCAGATCCCGGGCCGTTAACACTGAAGCTTTCTTT. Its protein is CASRSRAVNTEAFF.

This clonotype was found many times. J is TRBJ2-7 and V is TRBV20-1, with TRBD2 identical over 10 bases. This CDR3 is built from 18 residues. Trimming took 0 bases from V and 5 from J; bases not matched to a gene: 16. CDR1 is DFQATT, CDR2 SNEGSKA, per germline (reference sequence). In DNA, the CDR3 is TGCAGTGCTAGAGATCGAGCAATCAAGCGGGAGGGCCACCACGAGCAGTACTTC. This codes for CSARDRAIKREGHHEQYF.